This T cell receptor beta chain was observed in a study of shared clonotypes between healthy human individuals. Selected positively for CCR7 and CD45RO-negative, naive CD8 cells excluded terminally differentiated effector memory CD45RA+ cells. The CDR3 has 15 amino acids. Germline-derived CDR1 and CDR2 are SGHVS and FQNEAQ. Trimming removed 5 bases from V and 2 bases from J; junction bases left unmatched: 9. Sequenced by immunoSEQ multiplex PCR; TCRdb stores in-frame clones only, minus some. The top ten clones hold more than 20% of a sample with under 850,000 clones, roughly 92% of them seen once. This receptor was obtained from a man under 40 in good health. This chain uses TRBV7-8 with TRBJ2-7; 7 nucleotides line up with TRBD1. Sequencing was done on a sample of naive CD8+ T cells sorted from blood. The DNA for the CDR3 is TGTGCCAGCAGCCCAGACCGACAGGGCACCTACGAGCAGTACTTC. As protein: CASSPDRQGTYEQYF.